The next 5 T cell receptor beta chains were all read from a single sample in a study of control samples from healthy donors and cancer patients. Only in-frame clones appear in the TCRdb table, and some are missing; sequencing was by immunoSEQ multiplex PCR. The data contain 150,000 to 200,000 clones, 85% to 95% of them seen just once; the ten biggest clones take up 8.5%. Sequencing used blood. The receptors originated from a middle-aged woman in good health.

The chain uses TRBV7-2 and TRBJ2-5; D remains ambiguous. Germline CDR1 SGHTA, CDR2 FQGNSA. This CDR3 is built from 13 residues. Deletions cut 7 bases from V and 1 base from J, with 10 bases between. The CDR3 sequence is CASKEAGQETQYF. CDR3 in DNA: TGTGCCAGCAAAGAGGCAGGCCAAGAGACCCAGTACTTC. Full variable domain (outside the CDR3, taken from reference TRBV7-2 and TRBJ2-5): GAGVSQSPSNKVTEKGKDVELRCDPISGHTALYWYRQSLGQGLEFLIYFQGNSAPDKSGLPSDRFSAERTGGSVSTLTIQRTQQEDSAVYLCASKEAGQETQYFGPGTRLLVL.

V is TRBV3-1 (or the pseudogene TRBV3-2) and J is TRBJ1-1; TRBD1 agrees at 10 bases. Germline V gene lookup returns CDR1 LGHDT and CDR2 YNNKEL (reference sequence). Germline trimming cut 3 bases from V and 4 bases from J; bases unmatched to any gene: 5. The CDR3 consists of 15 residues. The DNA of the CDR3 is TGTGCCAGCAGCCAGGGGACAGGGGTGGGCACTGAAGCTTTCTTT. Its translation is CASSQGTGVGTEAFF.

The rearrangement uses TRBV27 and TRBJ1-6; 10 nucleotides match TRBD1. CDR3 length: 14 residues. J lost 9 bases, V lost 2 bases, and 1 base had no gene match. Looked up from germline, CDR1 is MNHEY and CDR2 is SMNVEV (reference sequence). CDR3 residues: CASSLRDRGSPLHF. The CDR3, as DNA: TGTGCCAGCAGTTTAAGGGACAGGGGTTCACCCCTCCACTTT.

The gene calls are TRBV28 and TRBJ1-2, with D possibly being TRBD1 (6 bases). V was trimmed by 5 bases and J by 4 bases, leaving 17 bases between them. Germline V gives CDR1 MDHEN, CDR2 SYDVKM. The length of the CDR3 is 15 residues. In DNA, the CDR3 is TGTGCCAGCAGTCAGCAACAGGGAGCCGTCTATGGCTACACCTTC. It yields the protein CASSQQQGAVYGYTF.

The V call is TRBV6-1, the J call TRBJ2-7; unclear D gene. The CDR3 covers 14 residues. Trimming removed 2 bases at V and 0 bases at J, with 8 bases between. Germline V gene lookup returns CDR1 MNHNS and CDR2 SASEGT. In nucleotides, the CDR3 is TGTGCCAGCAGTGAACGCAGGTTCTCCTACGAGCAGTACTTC. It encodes CASSERRFSYEQYF.